One and the same sample provided the 27 T cell receptor beta chains below, sequenced in a study of beta chain features in type 1 diabetes. Isolated RNA was reverse transcribed in full, so expressed TCRB transcripts were sequenced. Sequenced by immunoSEQ multiplex PCR; TCRdb stores in-frame clones only, minus some. The data show a few hundred thousand clones, approximately 15% seen once. The sequenced sample consisted of naive CD4+ T cells from blood. The origin of the receptors is a man aged 25 to 40 in good health.

In its sample, this clone was seen a few times. V and J are TRBV12-5 and TRBJ2-2; no definite D call. The germline V gene has CDR1 LGHNT and CDR2 FRNRAP. CDR3 size: 14 residues. Trimming took 6 bases from V and 5 from J, leaving 13 bases between them. This chain's CDR3 is CASGGRTFTGELFF. The CDR3 region has the DNA TGTGCTAGTGGCGGGCGTACGTTTACCGGGGAGCTGTTTTTT.

This clone was seen a few times. The gene calls are TRBV9 and TRBJ2-2; D remains unclear. V lost 3 bases, J lost 7 bases, and 13 bases lay in between. Germline V gene data show CDR1 as SGDLS and CDR2 as YYNGEE. The CDR3 runs 14 residues. The CDR3: CASSADLKGGELFF. CDR3 in DNA: TGTGCCAGCAGCGCCGATCTCAAGGGCGGGGAGCTGTTTTTT.

V gene TRBV30 combines with J gene TRBJ2-5; D is uncertain. This CDR3 is 13 amino acids long. Trimming shortened V by 4 bases and J by 2 bases, and 11 bases separated the two germline ends. The germline CDR1 and CDR2 sequences are GTSNPN and SVGIG (reference sequence). CDR3 bases: TGTGCCTGGAACCAGATGGAACAAGAGACCCAGTACTTC. As protein: CAWNQMEQETQYF.

This clone was seen just once. V is TRBV4-1 and J is TRBJ1-2, with TRBD1 matching over 10 bases. The CDR3 is made up of 20 amino acids. The V gene end was trimmed by 0 bases and the J gene end by 2 bases; junction bases not matched to a gene: 15. Germline lookup yields CDR1 MGHRA and CDR2 YSYEKL. This chain's CDR3 is CASSQDRGQGLLRVNYGYTF. In nucleotides, the CDR3 is TGCGCCAGCAGCCAAGATCGGGGACAGGGGCTCTTGCGTGTAAACTATGGCTACACCTTC.

This clone was counted a few times. This sequence joins TRBV15 and TRBJ2-1; a possible D gene is TRBD2 (5 bases). The length of the CDR3 is 14 residues. V was clipped by 2 bases and J by 6 bases, with 11 bases between them. From germline, CDR1 is LNHNV and CDR2 YYDKDF (reference sequence). CDR3 in DNA: TGTGCCACCAGCAGACCCGTACTAGTCAATGAGCAGTTCTTC. Amino acids: CATSRPVLVNEQFF.

This clone was observed a handful of times. V usage is TRBV7-2 and J usage is TRBJ2-5; the D is unclear. The V gene lost 7 bases and the J gene lost 2 bases, with 14 bases spanning the gap. CDR1 and CDR2 from the germline V gene are SGHTA and FQGNSA. CDR3 size: 14 residues. The CDR3, as DNA: TGTGCCAGCACCCCCTCCAGTTCTCAAGAGACCCAGTACTTC. Translation gives CASTPSSSQETQYF.

This chain joins TRBV12-5 and TRBJ2-1; D not resolved. The CDR3 has 15 amino acids. V was cut by 0 bases and J by 9 bases, with 15 bases left in between. Germline V gene data show CDR1 as LGHNT and CDR2 as FRNRAP. CDR3 protein: CASGLVLSMQFEQFF. For the CDR3, the DNA is TGTGCTAGTGGTTTGGTATTGTCTATGCAGTTTGAGCAGTTCTTC.

The chain combines TRBV7-4 with TRBJ2-7; D gene unclear. The CDR3 extends over 11 amino acids. V was trimmed by 8 bases and J by 3 bases, leaving 8 bases between them. Germline-derived CDR1 and CDR2 are SGHVT and SQSDAQ. CDR3 region: CASGQLYEQYV. The CDR3, as DNA: TGTGCCAGCGGCCAGCTCTACGAGCAGTACGTC.

In this sample, this clone turned up a few times. This rearrangement joins TRBV7-2 to TRBJ2-3; D remains ambiguous. V was trimmed by 1 base and J by 5 bases, leaving 7 bases between them. The germline CDR1 and CDR2 sequences are SGHTA and FQGNSA. CDR3 size: 13 residues. CDR3 bases: TGTGCCAGCAGCTTAGTCTGGAAAGATACGCAGTATTTT. Protein: CASSLVWKDTQYF.

The sample holds a few counts of this clone. The rearrangement joins TRBV7-9 to TRBJ1-1, with 8 bases matching TRBD1. Germline V gives CDR1 SEHNR, CDR2 FQNEAQ (reference sequence). The junction had 11 bases not matched to a gene; V was cut back by 4 bases and J by 7 bases. The CDR3 has 15 amino acids. The CDR3 DNA sequence: TGTGCCAGCAGCTCCGGGACAGGTGGTAAGCATGAAGCTTTCTTT. Translation: CASSSGTGGKHEAFF.

This clone was picked up a small number of times. V and J are TRBV29-1 and TRBJ2-3, with 7 nucleotides matching TRBD1. This CDR3 is built from 13 residues. Germline V gives CDR1 SQVTM, CDR2 ANQGSEA. After removal of 8 bases from V and 2 bases from J, the junction contained 7 bases not matched to a gene. CDR3 protein: CSLRGTVTDTQYF. In DNA form, the CDR3 reads TGCAGCCTTAGGGGGACAGTCACAGATACGCAGTATTTT.

The chain carries TRBV6-1 and TRBJ1-5; D might be TRBD1 (6 bases). The V gene lost 6 bases and the J gene lost 1 base, with 13 bases spanning the gap. The V gene's germline CDR1 is MNHNS and CDR2 SASEGT. The CDR3 spans 15 residues. The CDR3 loop reads CASRLGARSNQPQHF. CDR3 sequence (DNA): TGTGCCAGCAGGCTGGGGGCGCGGAGCAATCAGCCCCAGCATTTT.

V gene TRBV5-4 combines with J gene TRBJ2-3; weak D call: TRBD2 (6 bases). CDR1 is SGHNT, CDR2 YYREEE, per germline (reference sequence). V gave up 1 base and J gave up 5 bases, with 8 bases separating them. CDR3 size: 13 residues. The CDR3 sequence is CASSLTGGDTQYF. CDR3 nucleotide sequence: TGTGCCAGCAGCTTGACCGGGGGAGATACGCAGTATTTT.

This clone has a handful of counts. The J gene is TRBJ2-7, the V gene TRBV7-9, with TRBD1 matching over 7 bases. Trimming at V came to 5 bases and at J to 5 bases, leaving 9 bases not matched to a gene. The V gene's germline CDR1 is SEHNR and CDR2 FQNEAQ (reference sequence). The CDR3 is 14 residues long. CDR3 DNA sequence: TGTGCCAGCAGCGTGACAGGGAAACCCCACGAGCAGTACTTC. Its translation: CASSVTGKPHEQYF.

The chain joins TRBV20-1 to TRBJ1-1; 8 nucleotides agree with TRBD1. This CDR3 contains 11 residues. The germline V gene encodes CDR1 DFQATT and CDR2 SNEGSKA (reference sequence). Trimming removed 5 bases from V and 11 bases from J; junction bases left unmatched: 7. CDR3 region: CSAGRQGFAFF. In DNA form, the CDR3 reads TGCAGTGCTGGAAGACAGGGGTTCGCTTTCTTT.

The gene calls are TRBV18 and TRBJ1-2; weak D call: TRBD1 (6 bases). Germline loops: CDR1 KGHSH, CDR2 LQKENI. The CDR3 loop spans 16 amino acids. V lost 3 bases and J lost 0, with 14 bases in between. The CDR3 here is CASSPLGGHTNYGYTF. CDR3 bases: TGTGCCAGCTCACCCCTGGGGGGACACACTAACTATGGCTACACCTTC.

The chain recombines TRBV4-3 with TRBJ2-3; no firm D call. Germline lookup yields CDR1 LGHNA and CDR2 YSLEER. The CDR3 runs 15 residues. Between the trimmed V and J ends, which lost 2 bases and 2 bases, there was a span of 11 bases. The CDR3 here is CASSQSNGYTDTQYF. The CDR3, as DNA: TGCGCCAGCAGCCAAAGCAACGGGTACACAGATACGCAGTATTTT.

The chain has TRBV20-1 and TRBJ1-6; no clear D gene. The CDR3 runs 11 residues. The V end was cut by 6 bases, the J end by 13 bases, with 13 bases between. CDR1 and CDR2 from the germline V gene are DFQATT and SNEGSKA (reference sequence). The CDR3 DNA reads as TGCAGTGCGAGCCGGCTCTCTCCCCTCCACTTT. Protein product: CSASRLSPLHF.

J is TRBJ2-2 and V is TRBV9; TRBD2 might be the D (5 bases). This CDR3 has 14 residues. Looked up from germline, CDR1 is SGDLS and CDR2 is YYNGEE. Trimming took 2 bases from V and 3 from J, leaving 8 bases between them. This CDR3 reads CASSVLLDTGELFF. For the CDR3, the DNA is TGTGCCAGCAGCGTGTTACTAGACACCGGGGAGCTGTTTTTT.

The chain links TRBV28 to TRBJ1-5; D remains unclear. CDR1 is MDHEN, CDR2 SYDVKM, per germline. V was trimmed by 7 bases and J by 6 bases, leaving 13 bases between them. This CDR3 spans 13 amino acids. CDR3 protein: CASTLLGSQPQHF. The CDR3 DNA reads as TGTGCCAGCACCCTGCTGGGGTCTCAGCCCCAGCATTTT.

This clone was seen only a few times. V gene TRBV29-1 combines with J gene TRBJ1-4, with a weak D call TRBD1 (5 bases). Trimming pared 4 bases from V and 3 bases from J, leaving 9 bases between. From germline, CDR1 is SQVTM and CDR2 ANQGSEA. The CDR3 consists of 13 residues. The CDR3 nucleotides are TGCAGCGTTGCAGGGCCTTCTAATGAAAAACTGTTTTTT. Its protein is CSVAGPSNEKLFF.

V and J are TRBV7-7 and TRBJ2-5; unclear D gene. The V gene's germline CDR1 is SSHAT and CDR2 FNYEAQ (reference sequence). Between the trimmed V and J ends, which lost 5 bases and 5 bases, there was a span of 6 bases. The CDR3 loop spans 11 amino acids. The CDR3 sequence is CASSPLETQYF. The CDR3 DNA reads as TGTGCCAGCAGCCCCTTGGAGACCCAGTACTTC.

The chain couples TRBV2 to TRBJ2-4; 12 nucleotides line up with TRBD2. CDR1 is SNHLY, CDR2 FYNNEI, per germline. With 2 bases clipped from V and 6 bases from J, the junction kept 2 bases outside the gene matches. This CDR3 is 15 amino acids long. CDR3 nucleotide sequence: TGTGCCAGCAGTGAAACTAGCGGGGGGCCAAACATTCAGTACTTC. Residues: CASSETSGGPNIQYF.

This clone was observed a few times. V is TRBV6-5 and J is TRBJ2-1; TRBD2 is a possible D gene (6 bases). Trimming removed 6 bases at V and 3 bases at J, with 12 bases between. This CDR3 is 14 amino acids long. Per the germline V gene, CDR1 is MNHEY and CDR2 is SVGAGI. The CDR3 DNA follows: TGTGCCAGCAGCCGAATGACTAGCTACAATGAGCAGTTCTTC. Residues: CASSRMTSYNEQFF.

This clone has more than one count but fewer than ten. This specimen includes other DNA sequences encoding the same CDR3. The chain recombines TRBV30 with TRBJ2-3, with D possibly matching TRBD2 (6 bases). Per germline, CDR1 GTSNPN and CDR2 SVGIG (reference sequence). The CDR3 is made up of 14 amino acids. Trimming pared 2 bases from V and 0 bases from J, leaving 9 bases between. The CDR3 sequence is CAWSRGSSTDTQYF. The CDR3 nucleotides read TGTGCCTGGAGTCGGGGGAGTAGCACAGATACGCAGTATTTT.

This chain connects TRBV9 to TRBJ2-7; D is perhaps TRBD2 (6 bases). The V gene lost 4 bases and the J gene lost 0 bases, with 11 bases spanning the gap. This CDR3 is built from 14 residues. The germline V gene encodes CDR1 SGDLS and CDR2 YYNGEE. The CDR3 coding sequence is TGTGCCAGCAGCACCGGGACTCACTCCTACGAGCAGTACTTC. It translates to CASSTGTHSYEQYF.

This clone has just one count. The chain uses TRBV5-1 and TRBJ2-1, with D possibly called TRBD1 or TRBD2 (5 bases each). V lost 10 bases and J lost 6, with 17 bases in between. Germline V CDR1 and CDR2: SGHRS, YFSETQ. This CDR3 is 13 amino acids long. This CDR3 reads CASILAGANEQFF. The CDR3 DNA sequence: TGCGCCTCAATATTGGCCGGGGCCAATGAGCAGTTCTTC.